These T cell receptor beta chains were read from a single sample in a study of spatial heterogeneity in lung cancer. Each CDR3 protein gets one entry after TCRdb re-called the 5' RACE reads with MiXCR. The data show about 4,400 distinct CDR3 sequences, over 20% seen once. The specimen comprised normal lung tissue next to the tumor, sampled at surgery. The receptors shown here come from a female donor with early-stage non-small cell lung cancer. Both conserved end residues are part of each CDR3. Each record gives: clone size, D gene, J gene, V gene, CDR3 length, CDR3 DNA, CDR3 protein. The D gene is left open where the match is weak. Clone size appears in some rows only: once, few, many, or a class for an expanded clone.

.,.,TRBJ1-1,TRBV6-5,16,TGTGCCAGCAGTTACTCGTATCTGGGGGACGTCGATGAAGCTTTCTTT,CASSYSYLGDVDEAFF
.,.,TRBJ2-3,TRBV5-5,16,TGTGCCAGCAGCCCCCGAGCCCCCATGGGCACAGATACGCAGTATTTT,CASSPRAPMGTDTQYF
medium-sized,.,TRBJ1-2,TRBV20-1,11,TGCAGTGCTAGAGCGAAGACCCTGCCCACCTTC,CSARAKTLPTF
many,TRBD1,TRBJ2-7,TRBV27,20,TGTGCCAGCAGTTTATACGGGACAGGGGGACTCGGCCATGAGTCCTACGAGCAGTACTTC,CASSLYGTGGLGHESYEQYF
medium-sized,TRBD1,TRBJ2-3,TRBV27,15,TGTGCCAGCAGTTTTTCCGGGACAGTCACAGATACGCAGTATTTT,CASSFSGTVTDTQYF
.,.,TRBJ1-1,TRBV7-2,14,TGTGCCAGCAGCTTACGGACCGGGAACACTGAAGCTTTCTTT,CASSLRTGNTEAFF
few,.,TRBJ1-5,TRBV27,13,TGTGCCAGCAGCCTTAGCGAAAATCAGCCCCAGCATTTT,CASSLSENQPQHF
medium-sized,.,TRBJ2-7,TRBV20-1,11,TGCAGTGCTCCAATTGTCTACGAGCAGTACTTC,CSAPIVYEQYF
many,.,TRBJ2-3,TRBV6-5,16,TGTGCCAGCAGTTACGGTACTGCAGGCGGCACAGATACGCAGTATTTT,CASSYGTAGGTDTQYF
few,.,TRBJ2-1,TRBV21-1,15,TGTGCCAGCAGCAAAGGACTAGCGTCCCGCAATGAGCAGTTCTTC,CASSKGLASRNEQFF
medium-sized,.,TRBJ1-1,TRBV11-2,13,TGTGCCAGCAGTCGGGGGTTGGACACTGAAGCTTTCTTT,CASSRGLDTEAFF
many,.,TRBJ2-2,TRBV4-3,14,TGCGCCAGCAGCCAAGAGAGCAACACCGGGGAGCTGTTTTTT,CASSQESNTGELFF
medium-sized,TRBD1,TRBJ1-5,TRBV19,15,TGTGCCAGTAGTATAGTAGGGACAGGGGGTCTGCCCCAGCATTTT,CASSIVGTGGLPQHF
medium-sized,.,TRBJ2-7,TRBV5-1,13,TGCGCCAGCAGCTTGGTTGGTAGCCCCGAGCAGTACTTC,CASSLVGSPEQYF
.,.,TRBJ1-1,TRBV7-6,13,TGTGCCAGCAGCTTAGCCCACGCCACTGAAGCTTTCTTT,CASSLAHATEAFF
large,TRBD2,TRBJ2-1,TRBV14,16,TGTGCCAGCAGCCCCGCCCACGGACTAGCCGGGGGTGAGCAGTTCTTC,CASSPAHGLAGGEQFF
medium-sized,TRBD1,TRBJ2-3,TRBV7-3,16,TGTGCCAGCAGCTTAGGTGACAGGGCAGAAACAGATACGCAGTATTTT,CASSLGDRAETDTQYF
medium-sized,.,TRBJ1-5,TRBV10-3,14,TGTGCCATCAGTGCTGGGTCTAACAATCAGCCCCAGCATTTT,CAISAGSNNQPQHF
few,.,TRBJ2-2,TRBV3-1,12,TGTGCCAGCAGCCAAAGGACCGGGGAGCTGTTTTTT,CASSQRTGELFF
medium-sized,.,TRBJ2-6,TRBV12-3/TRBV12-4,15,TGTGCCAGCAGTAAGACAGGTAGTGGGGCCAACGTCCTGACTTTC,CASSKTGSGANVLTF
many,.,TRBJ2-5,TRBV7-6,15,TGTGCCAGCAGCTCAGTAGAGGGGATGGGAGAGACCCAGTACTTC,CASSSVEGMGETQYF
medium-sized,TRBD2,TRBJ2-7,TRBV7-2,18,TGTGCCAGCAGCTTAGCGCTATCTGGCCTAGCGGGATCCTACGAGCAGTACTTC,CASSLALSGLAGSYEQYF
.,.,TRBJ2-5,TRBV5-1,13,TGCGCCAGCAGCCTGGACGGCCAAGAGACCCAGTACTTC,CASSLDGQETQYF
.,.,TRBJ2-7,TRBV2,12,TGTGCCAGCAGGAGCCGGGACACCGAGCAGTACTTC,CASRSRDTEQYF
few,.,TRBJ1-2,TRBV5-1,14,TGCGCCAGCAGCTTGTACCAGGGAGACTATGGCTACACCTTC,CASSLYQGDYGYTF
medium-sized,TRBD1,TRBJ2-7,TRBV2,13,TGTGCCAGCAGTACAGGGGGCCGACAAGAGCAGTACTTC,CASSTGGRQEQYF
medium-sized,TRBD1,TRBJ2-7,TRBV7-2,15,TGTGCCAGCACCCCGTTGGGGACAGGGACGTACGAGCAGTACTTC,CASTPLGTGTYEQYF
medium-sized,.,TRBJ2-3,TRBV28,15,TGTGCCAGCAGTGGGGGAGGTCTCAGCACAGATACGCAGTATTTT,CASSGGGLSTDTQYF